A selection of T cell receptor beta chains follows, all from one sample in a study of blood T cell repertoires in COVID-19. Assay used: immunoSEQ multiplex PCR; TCRdb lists only in-frame clones, some missing. This sample has over 200,000 clones; approximately 91% occur once, and the top ten carry 4.8%. The material sequenced was peripheral blood. The receptors were gathered from a woman aged 40-49 years with acute or convalescent COVID-19. CDR3s include the opening cysteine and the closing phenylalanine or tryptophan. A D gene is named only where the DNA matches it firmly. Where a row states a size, it is once, few, many or the class of an expanded clone; other rows omit it.

cdr3_aa: CASSFWQMNTEAFF
cdr3_nt: TGCGCCAGCAGCTTTTGGCAAATGAACACTGAAGCTTTCTTT
j_call: TRBJ1-1
clone_size: once
v_call: TRBV5-1
d_call: -

cdr3_aa: CASMARANTEAFF
cdr3_nt: TGTGCCAGCATGGCCAGGGCGAACACTGAAGCTTTCTTT
j_call: TRBJ1-1
clone_size: -
v_call: TRBV11-2
d_call: -

cdr3_aa: CASSVGAGGLTAQHF
cdr3_nt: TGTGCCAGCAGTGTTGGAGCGGGCGGGCTGACGGCCCAGCATTTT
j_call: TRBJ1-5
clone_size: -
v_call: TRBV2
d_call: -

cdr3_aa: CSVRQQGAPLYF
cdr3_nt: TGCAGCGTTCGACAACAGGGGGCTCCTCTTTATTTT
j_call: TRBJ2-3
clone_size: -
v_call: TRBV29-1
d_call: TRBD1

cdr3_aa: CASSPGQGFYNEQFF
cdr3_nt: TGCGCCAGCAGTCCGGGACAGGGGTTCTACAATGAGCAGTTCTTC
j_call: TRBJ2-1
clone_size: -
v_call: TRBV10-2
d_call: TRBD1

cdr3_aa: CASSLVGGRGLNTEAFF
cdr3_nt: TGTGCCAGCAGCTTAGTTGGCGGGAGGGGACTGAACACTGAAGCTTTCTTT
j_call: TRBJ1-1
clone_size: -
v_call: TRBV5-5
d_call: -

cdr3_aa: CASNRGGGQSGNTIYF
cdr3_nt: TGTGCCAGCAACCGAGGGGGGGGCCAGTCTGGAAACACCATATATTTT
j_call: TRBJ1-3
clone_size: -
v_call: TRBV6-6
d_call: -

cdr3_aa: CASSLLTGSGYTF
cdr3_nt: TGTGCCAGCAGCCTCCTGACAGGGAGCGGCTACACCTTC
j_call: TRBJ1-2
clone_size: few
v_call: TRBV12-3/TRBV12-4
d_call: TRBD1

cdr3_aa: CASSPTSGGTGELFF
cdr3_nt: TGTGCCAGCAGCCCCACTAGCGGGGGGACCGGGGAGCTGTTTTTT
j_call: TRBJ2-2
clone_size: -
v_call: TRBV11-2
d_call: TRBD2

cdr3_aa: CASSLESNYGYTF
cdr3_nt: TGTGCCAGCAGCTTGGAGAGTAACTATGGCTACACCTTC
j_call: TRBJ1-2
clone_size: -
v_call: TRBV5-5
d_call: -

cdr3_aa: CARRGQGGEKLFF
cdr3_nt: TGTGCCAGACGCGGACAGGGCGGTGAAAAACTGTTTTTT
j_call: TRBJ1-4
clone_size: -
v_call: TRBV2
d_call: TRBD1

cdr3_aa: CSDRDSHGYTF
cdr3_nt: TGCAGCGACCGGGACTCCCATGGCTACACCTTC
j_call: TRBJ1-2
clone_size: -
v_call: TRBV29-1
d_call: -

cdr3_aa: CASSVVGRGPSSGNTIYF
cdr3_nt: TGTGCCAGCAGCGTAGTGGGCAGGGGGCCGTCCTCTGGAAACACCATATATTTT
j_call: TRBJ1-3
clone_size: -
v_call: TRBV9
d_call: TRBD1

cdr3_aa: CASSIDTAGSTGELFF
cdr3_nt: TGTGCCAGTAGTATCGATACAGCGGGCAGCACCGGGGAGCTGTTTTTT
j_call: TRBJ2-2
clone_size: -
v_call: TRBV19
d_call: -

cdr3_aa: CASSGTSGGRETQYF
cdr3_nt: TGTGCCAGCAGTGGGACTAGCGGGGGAAGGGAGACCCAGTACTTC
j_call: TRBJ2-5
clone_size: -
v_call: TRBV2
d_call: TRBD2

cdr3_aa: CASSPDMTGYSNQPQHF
cdr3_nt: TGTGCCAGCAGCCCCGATATGACGGGGTATAGCAATCAGCCCCAGCATTTT
j_call: TRBJ1-5
clone_size: -
v_call: TRBV7-7
d_call: -

cdr3_aa: CASSLGYRGTSPLHF
cdr3_nt: TGCGCCAGCAGCTTGGGGTACCGGGGTACTTCACCCCTCCACTTT
j_call: TRBJ1-6
clone_size: -
v_call: TRBV5-1
d_call: -

cdr3_aa: CASSSDTDSGNTIYF
cdr3_nt: TGCGCCAGCAGCTCGGATACAGATTCTGGAAACACCATATATTTT
j_call: TRBJ1-3
clone_size: -
v_call: TRBV5-1
d_call: -

cdr3_aa: CASSLRTLSTDTQYF
cdr3_nt: TGTGCCAGCAGCTTGAGGACACTCAGCACAGATACGCAGTATTTT
j_call: TRBJ2-3
clone_size: -
v_call: TRBV5-4
d_call: -

cdr3_aa: CASTSGASGTDTQYF
cdr3_nt: TGTGCCAGCACCTCAGGGGCTAGCGGCACAGATACGCAGTATTTT
j_call: TRBJ2-3
clone_size: -
v_call: TRBV13
d_call: -

cdr3_aa: CASSEGMGGSYGYTF
cdr3_nt: TGTGCCAGCAGTGAAGGAATGGGAGGTTCCTATGGCTACACCTTC
j_call: TRBJ1-2
clone_size: -
v_call: TRBV6-1
d_call: -

cdr3_aa: CASSLISSGQETQYF
cdr3_nt: TGTGCCAGCAGCTTAATTAGTAGCGGCCAAGAGACCCAGTACTTC
j_call: TRBJ2-5
clone_size: once
v_call: TRBV11-2
d_call: -

cdr3_aa: CASSEYFVQGAKNSPLHF
cdr3_nt: TGTGCCAGCAGTGAATATTTCGTGCAGGGGGCGAAGAATTCACCCCTCCACTTT
j_call: TRBJ1-6
clone_size: -
v_call: TRBV25-1
d_call: TRBD1

cdr3_aa: CASSETETQYF
cdr3_nt: TGCGCCAGTTCGGAGACAGAGACCCAGTACTTC
j_call: TRBJ2-5
clone_size: -
v_call: TRBV4-1
d_call: -

cdr3_aa: CRLDSSSEAFF
cdr3_nt: TGCAGACTCGACTCAAGTTCAGAAGCTTTCTTT
j_call: TRBJ1-1
clone_size: -
v_call: TRBV20-1
d_call: -

cdr3_aa: CASTLDRVVGGYTF
cdr3_nt: TGTGCCAGCACGTTGGACAGGGTAGTCGGTGGCTACACCTTC
j_call: TRBJ1-2
clone_size: -
v_call: TRBV18
d_call: TRBD1

cdr3_aa: CASSGLTAREQFF
cdr3_nt: TGTGCCAGCAGCGGACTAACAGCTAGGGAGCAGTTCTTC
j_call: TRBJ2-1
clone_size: -
v_call: TRBV13
d_call: -

cdr3_aa: CAIRGDPDNSPLHF
cdr3_nt: TGTGCCATCAGAGGGGATCCGGACAATTCACCCCTCCACTTT
j_call: TRBJ1-6
clone_size: few
v_call: TRBV10-3
d_call: -

cdr3_aa: CASSLRLAGVVDTQYF
cdr3_nt: TGTGCCAGCAGCTTAAGACTAGCGGGGGTGGTGGATACGCAGTATTTT
j_call: TRBJ2-3
clone_size: -
v_call: TRBV5-4
d_call: TRBD2

cdr3_aa: CASSLTRGTDTQYF
cdr3_nt: TGTGCCAGCTCCCTCACGCGGGGCACAGATACGCAGTATTTT
j_call: TRBJ2-3
clone_size: -
v_call: TRBV18
d_call: -

cdr3_aa: CASSDRQAHQPQHF
cdr3_nt: TGTGCCAGCAGTGATCGACAGGCCCATCAGCCCCAGCATTTT
j_call: TRBJ1-5
clone_size: once
v_call: TRBV25-1
d_call: -

cdr3_aa: CASSLAVIRTPGNTIYF
cdr3_nt: TGTGCCAGCAGCTTAGCTGTAATCAGGACACCTGGAAACACCATATATTTT
j_call: TRBJ1-3
clone_size: once
v_call: TRBV7-6
d_call: -

cdr3_aa: CASSLNRLNTGELFF
cdr3_nt: TGCGCCAGCAGCTTGAACAGGTTAAACACCGGGGAGCTGTTTTTT
j_call: TRBJ2-2
clone_size: once
v_call: TRBV5-1
d_call: -

cdr3_aa: CASSQDRDRVTEAFF
cdr3_nt: TGTGCCAGCAGCCAAGATCGGGACAGGGTTACTGAAGCTTTCTTT
j_call: TRBJ1-1
clone_size: -
v_call: TRBV4-2
d_call: TRBD1

cdr3_aa: CASSGRTGARNTIYF
cdr3_nt: TGTGCCAGCAGCGGAAGGACAGGGGCGAGAAACACCATATATTTT
j_call: TRBJ1-3
clone_size: -
v_call: TRBV9
d_call: TRBD1

cdr3_aa: CASSSQGAGREAFF
cdr3_nt: TGTGCCAGCAGCTCACAGGGGGCGGGAAGAGAAGCTTTCTTT
j_call: TRBJ1-1
clone_size: -
v_call: TRBV5-6
d_call: TRBD1